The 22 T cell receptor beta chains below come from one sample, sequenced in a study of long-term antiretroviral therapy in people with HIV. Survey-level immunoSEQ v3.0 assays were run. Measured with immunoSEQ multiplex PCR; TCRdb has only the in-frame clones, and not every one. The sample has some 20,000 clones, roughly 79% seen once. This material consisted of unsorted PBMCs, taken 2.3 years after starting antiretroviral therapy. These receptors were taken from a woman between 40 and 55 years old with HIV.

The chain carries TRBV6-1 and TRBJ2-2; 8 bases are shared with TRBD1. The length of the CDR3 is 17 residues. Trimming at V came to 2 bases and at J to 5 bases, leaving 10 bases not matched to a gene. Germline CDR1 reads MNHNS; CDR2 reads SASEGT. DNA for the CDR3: TGTGCCAGCAGTGAAAAGGGTAACAGGGGGAATACCGGGGAGCTGTTTTTT. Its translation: CASSEKGNRGNTGELFF.

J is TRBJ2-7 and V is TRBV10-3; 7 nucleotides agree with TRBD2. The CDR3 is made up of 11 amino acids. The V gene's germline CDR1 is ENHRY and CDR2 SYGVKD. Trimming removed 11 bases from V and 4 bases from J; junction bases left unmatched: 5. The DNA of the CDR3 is TGTGCCGGGGGAGCGGGGTACGAGCAGTACTTC. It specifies CAGGAGYEQYF.

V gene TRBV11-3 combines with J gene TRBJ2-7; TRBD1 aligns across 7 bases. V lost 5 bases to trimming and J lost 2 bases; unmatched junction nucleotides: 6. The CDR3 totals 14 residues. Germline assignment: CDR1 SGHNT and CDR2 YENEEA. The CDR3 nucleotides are TGTGCCAGCAGCCTCCGGGACAGTACCTACGAGCAGTACTTC. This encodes CASSLRDSTYEQYF. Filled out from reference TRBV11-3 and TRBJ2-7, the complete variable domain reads EAGVVQSPRYKIIEKKQPVAFWCNPISGHNTLYWYLQNLGQGPELLIRYENEEAVDDSQLPKDRFSAERLKGVDSTLKIQPAELGDSAVYLCASSLRDSTYEQYFGPGTRLTVT.

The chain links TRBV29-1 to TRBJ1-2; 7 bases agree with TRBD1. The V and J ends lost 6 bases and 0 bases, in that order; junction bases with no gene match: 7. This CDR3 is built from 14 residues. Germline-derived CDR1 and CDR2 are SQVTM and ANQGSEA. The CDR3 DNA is TGCAGCGTACAGGGGAGTGGGGCTAACTATGGCTACACCTTC. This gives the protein CSVQGSGANYGYTF. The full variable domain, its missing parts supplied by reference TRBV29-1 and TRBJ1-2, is SAVISQKPSRDICQRGTSLTIQCQVDSQVTMMFWYRQQPGQSLTLIATANQGSEATYESGFVIDKFPISRPNLTFSTLTVSNMSPEDSSIYLCSVQGSGANYGYTFGSGTRLTVV.

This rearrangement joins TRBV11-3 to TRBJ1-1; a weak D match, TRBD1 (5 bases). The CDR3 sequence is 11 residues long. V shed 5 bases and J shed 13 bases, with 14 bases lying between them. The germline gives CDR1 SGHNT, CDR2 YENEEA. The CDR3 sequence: CASSLLGRSFF. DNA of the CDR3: TGTGCCAGCAGCCTCCTGGGACGAAGTTTCTTT. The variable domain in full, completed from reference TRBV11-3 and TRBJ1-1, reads EAGVVQSPRYKIIEKKQPVAFWCNPISGHNTLYWYLQNLGQGPELLIRYENEEAVDDSQLPKDRFSAERLKGVDSTLKIQPAELGDSAVYLCASSLLGRSFFGQGTRLTVV.

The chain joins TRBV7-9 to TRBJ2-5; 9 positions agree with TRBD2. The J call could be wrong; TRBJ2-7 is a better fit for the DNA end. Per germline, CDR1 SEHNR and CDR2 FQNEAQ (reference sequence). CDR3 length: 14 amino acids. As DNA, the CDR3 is TGTGCCAGCAGCCCGGCTAGCGGGACTTACGAGCAGTACTTC. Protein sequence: CASSPASGTYEQYF.

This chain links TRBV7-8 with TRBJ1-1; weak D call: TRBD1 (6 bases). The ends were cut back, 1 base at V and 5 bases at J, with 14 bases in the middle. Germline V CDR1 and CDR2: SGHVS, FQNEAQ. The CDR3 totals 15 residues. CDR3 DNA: TGTGCCAGCAGCTTAGTGCGGGGGGCAAGGACTGAAGCTTTCTTT. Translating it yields CASSLVRGARTEAFF.

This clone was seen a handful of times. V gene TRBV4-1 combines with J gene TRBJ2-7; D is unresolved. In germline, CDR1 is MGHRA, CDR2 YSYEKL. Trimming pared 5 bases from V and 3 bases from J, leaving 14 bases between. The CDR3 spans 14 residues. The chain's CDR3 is CASSFYKVGYEQYF. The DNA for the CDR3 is TGCGCCAGCAGCTTTTATAAAGTCGGCTACGAGCAGTACTTC.

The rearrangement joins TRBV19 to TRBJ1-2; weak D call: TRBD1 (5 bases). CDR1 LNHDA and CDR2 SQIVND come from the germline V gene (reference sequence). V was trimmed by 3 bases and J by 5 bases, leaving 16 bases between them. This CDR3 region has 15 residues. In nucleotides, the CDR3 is TGTGCCAGTAGTATCGTCTCAGGGACCGGGTATGGCTACACCTTC. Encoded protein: CASSIVSGTGYGYTF.

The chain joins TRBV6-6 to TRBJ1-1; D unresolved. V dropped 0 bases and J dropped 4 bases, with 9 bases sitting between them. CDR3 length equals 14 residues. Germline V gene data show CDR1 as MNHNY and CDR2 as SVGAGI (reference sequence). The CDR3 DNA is TGTGCCAGCAGTTACTCGGGGTCATTCACTGAAGCTTTCTTT. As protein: CASSYSGSFTEAFF.

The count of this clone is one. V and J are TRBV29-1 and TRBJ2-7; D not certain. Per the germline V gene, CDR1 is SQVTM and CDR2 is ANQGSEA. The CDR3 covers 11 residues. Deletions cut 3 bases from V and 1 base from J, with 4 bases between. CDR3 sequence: CSVDSSYEQYF. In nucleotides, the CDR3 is TGCAGCGTTGACAGTTCCTACGAGCAGTACTTC.

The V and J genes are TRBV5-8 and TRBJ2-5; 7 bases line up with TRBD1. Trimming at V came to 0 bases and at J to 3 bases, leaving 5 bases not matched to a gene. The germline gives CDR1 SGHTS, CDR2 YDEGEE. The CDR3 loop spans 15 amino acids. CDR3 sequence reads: CASSLGDRAEETQYF. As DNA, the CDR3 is TGTGCCAGCAGCTTGGGTGACAGGGCCGAAGAGACCCAGTACTTC.

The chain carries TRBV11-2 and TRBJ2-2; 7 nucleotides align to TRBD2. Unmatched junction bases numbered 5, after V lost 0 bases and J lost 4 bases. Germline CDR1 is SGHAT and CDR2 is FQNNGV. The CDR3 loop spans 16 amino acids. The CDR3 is CASSLDGGGFTGELFF. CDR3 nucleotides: TGTGCCAGCAGCTTAGATGGCGGGGGATTCACCGGGGAGCTGTTTTTT.

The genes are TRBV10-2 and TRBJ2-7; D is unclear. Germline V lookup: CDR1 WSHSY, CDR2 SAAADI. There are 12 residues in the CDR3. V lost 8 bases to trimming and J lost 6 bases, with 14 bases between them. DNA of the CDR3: TGCGCCAGCCGGGCTCCCCCTCTCGAGCAGTACTTC. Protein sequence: CASRAPPLEQYF.

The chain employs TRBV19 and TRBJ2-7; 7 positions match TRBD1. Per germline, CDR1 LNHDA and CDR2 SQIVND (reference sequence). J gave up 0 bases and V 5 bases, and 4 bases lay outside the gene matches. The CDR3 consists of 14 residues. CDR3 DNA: TGTGCCAGTAGTGTGACAGGGAGCTCCTACGAGCAGTACTTC. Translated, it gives CASSVTGSSYEQYF. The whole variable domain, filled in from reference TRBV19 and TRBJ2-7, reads DGGITQSPKYLFRKEGQNVTLSCEQNLNHDAMYWYRQDPGQGLRLIYYSQIVNDFQKGDIAEGYSVSREKKESFPLTVTSAQKNPTAFYLCASSVTGSSYEQYFGPGTRLTVT.

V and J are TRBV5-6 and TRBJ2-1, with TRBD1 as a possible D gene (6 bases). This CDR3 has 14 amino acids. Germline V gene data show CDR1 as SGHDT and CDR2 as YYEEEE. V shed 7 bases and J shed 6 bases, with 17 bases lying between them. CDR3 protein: CASAHRALTNEQFF. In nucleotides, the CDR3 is TGTGCCAGCGCCCACAGGGCGTTGACCAATGAGCAGTTCTTC.

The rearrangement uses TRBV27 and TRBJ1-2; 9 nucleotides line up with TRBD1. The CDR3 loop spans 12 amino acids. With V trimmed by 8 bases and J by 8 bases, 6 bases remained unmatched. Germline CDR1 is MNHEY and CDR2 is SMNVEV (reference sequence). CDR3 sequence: CASGGQGYGYTF. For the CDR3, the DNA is TGTGCCAGCGGGGGACAGGGCTACGGCTACACCTTC.

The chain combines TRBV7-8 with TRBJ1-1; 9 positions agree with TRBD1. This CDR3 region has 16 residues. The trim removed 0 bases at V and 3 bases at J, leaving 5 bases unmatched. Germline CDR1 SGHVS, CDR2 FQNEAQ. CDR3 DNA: TGTGCCAGCAGCTTAGCGGGACAGGGTCTCGACACTGAAGCTTTCTTT. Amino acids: CASSLAGQGLDTEAFF. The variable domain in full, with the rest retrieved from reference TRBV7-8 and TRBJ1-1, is GAGVSQSPRYKVAKRGQDVALRCDPISGHVSLFWYQQALGQGPEFLTYFQNEAQLDKSGLPSDRFFAERPEGSVSTLKIQRTQQEDSAVYLCASSLAGQGLDTEAFFGQGTRLTVV.

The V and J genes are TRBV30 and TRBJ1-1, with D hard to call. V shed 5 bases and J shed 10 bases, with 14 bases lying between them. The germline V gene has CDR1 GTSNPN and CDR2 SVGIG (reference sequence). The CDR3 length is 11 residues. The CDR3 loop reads CAWGRERGAFF. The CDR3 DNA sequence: TGTGCCTGGGGCCGTGAGCGGGGAGCTTTCTTT.

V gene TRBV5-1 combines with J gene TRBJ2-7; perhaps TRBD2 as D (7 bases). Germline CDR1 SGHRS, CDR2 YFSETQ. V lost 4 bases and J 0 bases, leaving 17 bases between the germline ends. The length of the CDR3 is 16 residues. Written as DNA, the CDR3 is TGCGCCAGCAGCAAACAAGGGGGGGGCCGCTCCTACGAGCAGTACTTC. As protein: CASSKQGGGRSYEQYF. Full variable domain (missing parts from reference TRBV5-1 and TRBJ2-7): KAGVTQTPRYLIKTRGQQVTLSCSPISGHRSVSWYQQTPGQGLQFLFEYFSETQRNKGNFPGRFSGRQFSNSRSEMNVSTLELGDSALYLCASSKQGGGRSYEQYFGPGTRLTVT.

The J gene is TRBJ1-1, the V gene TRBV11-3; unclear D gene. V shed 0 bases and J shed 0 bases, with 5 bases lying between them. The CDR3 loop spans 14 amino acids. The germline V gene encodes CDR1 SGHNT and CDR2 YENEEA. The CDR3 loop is CASSLEGVNTEAFF. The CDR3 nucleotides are TGTGCCAGCAGCTTAGAAGGCGTGAACACTGAAGCTTTCTTT.

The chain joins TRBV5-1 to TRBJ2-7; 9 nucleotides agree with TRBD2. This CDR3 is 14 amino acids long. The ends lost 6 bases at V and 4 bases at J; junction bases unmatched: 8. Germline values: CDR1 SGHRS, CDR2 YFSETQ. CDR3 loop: CASNFAGGAYEQYF. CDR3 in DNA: TGCGCCAGCAACTTCGCGGGGGGGGCTTACGAGCAGTACTTC.